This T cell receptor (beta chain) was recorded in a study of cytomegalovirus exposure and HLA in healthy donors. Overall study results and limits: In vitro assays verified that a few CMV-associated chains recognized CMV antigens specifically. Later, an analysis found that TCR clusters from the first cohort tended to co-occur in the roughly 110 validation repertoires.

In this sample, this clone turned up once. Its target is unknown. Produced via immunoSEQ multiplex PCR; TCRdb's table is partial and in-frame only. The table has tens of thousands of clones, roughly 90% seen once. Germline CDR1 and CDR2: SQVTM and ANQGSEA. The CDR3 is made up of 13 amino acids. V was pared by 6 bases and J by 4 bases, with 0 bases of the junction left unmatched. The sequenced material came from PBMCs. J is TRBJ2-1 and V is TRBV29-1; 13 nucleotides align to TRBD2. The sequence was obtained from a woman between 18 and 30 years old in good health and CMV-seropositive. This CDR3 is CSVGLAGYNEQFF. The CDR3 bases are TGCAGCGTGGGACTAGCGGGATACAATGAGCAGTTCTTC.